Sequencing of this T cell receptor (beta chain) was carried out in a study of vaccination effects on CD4 cells after COVID-19. Study as a whole: The culture medium for 1.5 million to 2.5 million PBMC per well included about 10 IU/ml IL-2 and about 10 ug/ml peptides.

CD4+ T cells were isolated after around 10 days of culture. In the case of this clone: The antigen remains undetermined.

Germline V gene data show CDR1 as LGHDT and CDR2 as YNNKEL (reference sequence). CDR3 size: 14 residues. Trimming pared 3 bases from V and 4 bases from J, leaving 12 bases between. TCRdb's copy holds only in-frame clones and misses some; the assay was immunoSEQ multiplex PCR. Here the sample spans tens of thousands of clones, 65% to 70% being singletons. General study results and limits: By a late point after vaccination, infection- and vaccine-induced clones had shrunk markedly through clonal contraction.

The sequence came from a human donor who received a COVID-19 vaccine. The V call is TRBV3-1 (or the pseudogene TRBV3-2), the J call TRBJ1-1; TRBD1 is a possible D gene (5 bases). The material was CD4+ T cells from PBMCs cultured without peptide, obtained before COVID-19 vaccination. CDR3 DNA: TGTGCCAGCAGCCATACTGACAGATCCACTGAAGCTTTCTTT. It is translated as CASSHTDRSTEAFF.